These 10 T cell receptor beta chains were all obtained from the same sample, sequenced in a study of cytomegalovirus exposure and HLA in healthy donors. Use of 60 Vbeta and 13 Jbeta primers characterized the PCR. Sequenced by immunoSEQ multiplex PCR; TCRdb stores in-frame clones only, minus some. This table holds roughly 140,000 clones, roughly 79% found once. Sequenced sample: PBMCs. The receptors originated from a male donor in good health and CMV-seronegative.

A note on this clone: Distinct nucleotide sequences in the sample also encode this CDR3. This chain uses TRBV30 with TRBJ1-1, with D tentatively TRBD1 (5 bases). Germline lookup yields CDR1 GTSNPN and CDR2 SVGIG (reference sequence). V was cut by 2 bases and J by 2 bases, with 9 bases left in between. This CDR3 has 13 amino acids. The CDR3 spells CAWSQGVNTEAFF. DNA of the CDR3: TGTGCCTGGAGTCAGGGCGTTAACACTGAAGCTTTCTTT.

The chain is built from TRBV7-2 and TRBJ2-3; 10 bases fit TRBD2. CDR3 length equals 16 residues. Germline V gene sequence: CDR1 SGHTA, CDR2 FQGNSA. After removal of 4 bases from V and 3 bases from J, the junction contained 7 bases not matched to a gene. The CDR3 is CASSSQVAGGTDTQYF. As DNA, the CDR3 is TGTGCCAGCAGCTCCCAAGTAGCGGGGGGTACAGATACGCAGTATTTT.

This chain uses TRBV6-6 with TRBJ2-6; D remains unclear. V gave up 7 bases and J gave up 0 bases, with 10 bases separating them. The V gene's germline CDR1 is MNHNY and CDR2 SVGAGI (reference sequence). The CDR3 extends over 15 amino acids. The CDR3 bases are TGTGCCAGCATGGTGGGCCTCTCTGGGGCCAACGTCCTGACTTTC. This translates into CASMVGLSGANVLTF.

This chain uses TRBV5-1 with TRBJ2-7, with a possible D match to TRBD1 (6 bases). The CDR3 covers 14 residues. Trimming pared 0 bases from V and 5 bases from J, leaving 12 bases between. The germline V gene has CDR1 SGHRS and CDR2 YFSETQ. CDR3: CASSLVRGSHEQYF. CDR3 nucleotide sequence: TGCGCCAGCAGCTTGGTCAGGGGTTCTCACGAGCAGTACTTC.

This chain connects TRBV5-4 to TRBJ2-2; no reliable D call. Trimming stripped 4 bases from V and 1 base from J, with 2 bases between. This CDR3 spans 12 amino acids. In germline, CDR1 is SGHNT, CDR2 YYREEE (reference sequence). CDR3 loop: CASSQNTGELFF. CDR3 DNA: TGTGCCAGCAGCCAGAACACCGGGGAGCTGTTTTTT. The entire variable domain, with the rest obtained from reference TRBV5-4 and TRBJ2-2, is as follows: ETGVTQSPTHLIKTRGQQVTLRCSSQSGHNTVSWYQQALGQGPQFIFQYYREEENGRGNFPPRFSGLQFPNYSSELNVNALELDDSALYLCASSQNTGELFFGEGSRLTVL.

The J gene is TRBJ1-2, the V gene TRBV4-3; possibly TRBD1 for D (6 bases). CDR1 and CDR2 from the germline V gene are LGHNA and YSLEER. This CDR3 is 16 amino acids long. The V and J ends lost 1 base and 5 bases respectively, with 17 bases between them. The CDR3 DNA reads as TGCGCCAGCAGCCAAGGAAGAGACAGGATTGGGTATGGCTACACCTTC. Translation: CASSQGRDRIGYGYTF.

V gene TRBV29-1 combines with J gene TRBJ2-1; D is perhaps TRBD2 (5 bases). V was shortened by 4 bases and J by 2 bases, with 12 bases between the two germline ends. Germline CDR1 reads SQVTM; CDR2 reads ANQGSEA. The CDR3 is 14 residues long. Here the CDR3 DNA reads TGCAGCGTTGGACCCGGGGTTACCTACAATGAGCAGTTCTTC. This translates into CSVGPGVTYNEQFF.

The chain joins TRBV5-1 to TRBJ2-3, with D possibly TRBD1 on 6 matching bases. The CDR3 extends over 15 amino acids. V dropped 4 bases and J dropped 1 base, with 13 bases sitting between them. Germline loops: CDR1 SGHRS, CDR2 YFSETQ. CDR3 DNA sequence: TGCGCCAGCAGCCCACCCAGGACAGGCACAGATACGCAGTATTTT. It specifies CASSPPRTGTDTQYF.

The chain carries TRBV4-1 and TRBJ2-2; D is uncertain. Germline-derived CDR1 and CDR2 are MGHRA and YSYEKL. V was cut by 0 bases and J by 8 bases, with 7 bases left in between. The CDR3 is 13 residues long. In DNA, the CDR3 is TGCGCCAGCAGCCAAGAAAACTATGGGGAGCTGTTTTTT. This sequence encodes CASSQENYGELFF.

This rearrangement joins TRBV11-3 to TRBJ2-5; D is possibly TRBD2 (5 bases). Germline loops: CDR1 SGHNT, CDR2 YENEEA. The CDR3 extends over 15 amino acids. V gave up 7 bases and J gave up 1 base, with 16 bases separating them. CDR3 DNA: TGTGCCAGCACCGGAGGACCTTACCCCCAAGAGACCCAGTACTTC. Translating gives CASTGGPYPQETQYF.